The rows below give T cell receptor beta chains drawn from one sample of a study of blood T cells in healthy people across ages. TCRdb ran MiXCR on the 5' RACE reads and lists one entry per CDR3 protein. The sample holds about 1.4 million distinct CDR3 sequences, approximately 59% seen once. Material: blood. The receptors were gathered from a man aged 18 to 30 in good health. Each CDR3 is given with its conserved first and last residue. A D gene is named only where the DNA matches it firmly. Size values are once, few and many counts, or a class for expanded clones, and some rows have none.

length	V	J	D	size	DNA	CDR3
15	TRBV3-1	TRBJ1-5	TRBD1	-	TGTGCCAGCAGCCAGGACAGGGGGCATGGTCAGCCCCAGCATTTT	CASSQDRGHGQPQHF
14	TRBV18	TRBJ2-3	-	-	TGTGCCAGCTCACCGTCTATGAGCACAGATACGCAGTATTTT	CASSPSMSTDTQYF
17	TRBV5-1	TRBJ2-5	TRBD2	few	TGCGCCAGCAGTCGGAGACTAGCGGGGTCCCTAGAAGGGACCCAGTACTTC	CASSRRLAGSLEGTQYF
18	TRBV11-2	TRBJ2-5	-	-	TGTGCCAGCAGCTTAGAGTACCGGGGGCGGTGGGTAGCAGAGACCCAGTACTTC	CASSLEYRGRWVAETQYF
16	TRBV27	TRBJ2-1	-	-	TGTGCCAGCAGTTTGGGAGCAGGGCCAACCTACAATGAGCAGTTCTTC	CASSLGAGPTYNEQFF
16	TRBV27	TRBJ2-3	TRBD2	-	TGTGCCAGCAGCTCTAGCGGGGGGGTCCTCGGGTATACGCAGTATTTT	CASSSSGGVLGYTQYF
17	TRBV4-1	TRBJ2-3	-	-	TGCGCCAGCAGCCAAGTGATAGGGAGGACGAGCACAGATACGCAGTATTTT	CASSQVIGRTSTDTQYF
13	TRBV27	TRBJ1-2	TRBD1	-	TGTGCCAGCAGTGTAGGGGGCCCTTATGGCTACACCTTC	CASSVGGPYGYTF
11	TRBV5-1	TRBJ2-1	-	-	TGCGCCAGCAGCATGAGGAATGAGCAGTTCTTC	CASSMRNEQFF
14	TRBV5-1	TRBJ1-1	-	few	TGCGCCAGCAGCTTCGAGGACAGTAACACTGAAGCTTTCTTT	CASSFEDSNTEAFF
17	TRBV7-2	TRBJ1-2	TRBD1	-	TGTGCCAGCAGCTTGTCTGGCCCGGGACAGGGATTATATGGCTACACCTTC	CASSLSGPGQGLYGYTF
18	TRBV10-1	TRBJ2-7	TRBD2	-	TGCGCCAGCAGTGAGGGTAGCGGGGGCCTCCGGGGACACTACGAGCAGTACTTC	CASSEGSGGLRGHYEQYF
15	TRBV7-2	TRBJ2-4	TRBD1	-	TGTGCCAGCAGCTTAGCTACAGGGGAAGTGACCATTCAGTACTTC	CASSLATGEVTIQYF
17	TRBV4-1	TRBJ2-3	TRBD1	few	TGCGCCAGCAGCCAAGCCTTGACAGGGGGCATATCAGATACGCAGTATTTT	CASSQALTGGISDTQYF
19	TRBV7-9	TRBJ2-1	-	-	TGTGCCAGCAGCCCCCCAAGGAACCGACTCCGCCGGTTGGTCAATGAGCAGTTCTTC	CASSPPRNRLRRLVNEQFF
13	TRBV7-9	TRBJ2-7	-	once	TGTGCCAGCAGCGTACACAACTCCTACGAGCAGTACTTC	CASSVHNSYEQYF
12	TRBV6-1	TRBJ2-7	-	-	TGTGCCAGCAGTGCTCGGATGGATGAGCAGTACTTC	CASSARMDEQYF
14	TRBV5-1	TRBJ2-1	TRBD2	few	TGCGCCAGCAGCGAGCGGGGGACCTACAATGAGCAGTTCTTC	CASSERGTYNEQFF
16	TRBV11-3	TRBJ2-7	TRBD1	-	TGTGCCAGCAGCTTATCCCGGGACAGCGGTGGGTACGAGCAGTACTTC	CASSLSRDSGGYEQYF
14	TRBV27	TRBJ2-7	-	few	TGTGCCAGCAGTCTCCCGGGCAGGGTTGGGGAGCAGTACTTC	CASSLPGRVGEQYF
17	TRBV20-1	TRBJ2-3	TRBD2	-	TGCAGTGCTAGAGAGCGACTAGCGGGGGGGGCGGGAGATACGCAGTATTTT	CSARERLAGGAGDTQYF
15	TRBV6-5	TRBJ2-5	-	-	TGTGCCAGCAGTTACAAGGGAGGAAGGCAAGAGACCCAGTACTTC	CASSYKGGRQETQYF
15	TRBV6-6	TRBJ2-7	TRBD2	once	TGTGCCAGCAGTTACTCGACTAGCGGGATTGGCGAGCAGTACTTC	CASSYSTSGIGEQYF
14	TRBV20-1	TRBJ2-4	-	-	TGCAGTGCCAGGGGAGGCGTAGCCAAAAACATTCAGTACTTC	CSARGGVAKNIQYF
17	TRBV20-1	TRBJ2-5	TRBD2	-	TGCAGTGCTAGAGAATTACTAGCGGGAGTGCACCAAGAGACCCGGTACTTC	CSARELLAGVHQETRYF
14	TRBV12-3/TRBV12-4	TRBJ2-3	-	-	TGTGCCAGCAGTTTTTTGGGCACTAGCGATACGCAGTATTTT	CASSFLGTSDTQYF
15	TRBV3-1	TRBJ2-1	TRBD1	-	TGTGCCAGCAGTCAGTGGGACAGGGGCCTAAATGAGCAGTTCTTC	CASSQWDRGLNEQFF
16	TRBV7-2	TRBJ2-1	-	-	TGTGCCAGCAGTCATCCAGGCCGGGTGGCTTACAATGAGCAGTTCTTC	CASSHPGRVAYNEQFF
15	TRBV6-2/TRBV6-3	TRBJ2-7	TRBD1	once	TGTGCCAGCAGAGACACAGGGGGTCATCTCTACAAGCAGTACTTC	CASRDTGGHLYKQYF
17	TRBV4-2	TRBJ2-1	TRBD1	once	TGTGCCAGCAGCCAAGCTGGGACAGGGGGCTCCTACAATGAGCAGTTCTTC	CASSQAGTGGSYNEQFF
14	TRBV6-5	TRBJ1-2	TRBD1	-	TGTGCCACCAGCCGCGGACAGGGGGACGTCGGCTACACCTTC	CATSRGQGDVGYTF
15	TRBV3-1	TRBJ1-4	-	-	TGTGCCAGCAGCCAACCTACACCGGACGGTGAAAAACTGTTTTTT	CASSQPTPDGEKLFF
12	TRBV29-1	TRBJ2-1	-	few	TGCAGCGTTGAGGGGACCCCCAATGAGCAGTTCTTC	CSVEGTPNEQFF
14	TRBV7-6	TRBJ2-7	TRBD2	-	TGTGCCAGCAGCCGTGGCGGGGGTCTCTACGAGCAGTACTTC	CASSRGGGLYEQYF
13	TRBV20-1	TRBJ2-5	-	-	TGCAGTGCTAGTCTGAGGGGTAGGGAGACCCAGTACTTC	CSASLRGRETQYF
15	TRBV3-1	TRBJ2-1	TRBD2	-	TGTGCCAGCAGCCAAGGGAAGAGCGGGAACAATGAGCAGTTCTTC	CASSQGKSGNNEQFF
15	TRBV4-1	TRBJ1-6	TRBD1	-	TGCGCCAGCAGCCAAGAAAGGGACAGGGGTTCACCCCTCCACTTT	CASSQERDRGSPLHF
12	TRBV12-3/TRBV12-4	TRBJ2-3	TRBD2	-	TGTGCCAGAGGAACTAGCGCAGATACGGAATATTTT	CARGTSADTEYF
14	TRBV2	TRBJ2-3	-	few	TGTGCCAGCAGAAGGCTCCGTGGCGGAGATACGCAGTATTTT	CASRRLRGGDTQYF
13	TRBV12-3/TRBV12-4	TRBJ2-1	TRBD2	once	TGTGCCACCCGAGCGGGAGTCCCCAATGAGCAGTTCTTC	CATRAGVPNEQFF
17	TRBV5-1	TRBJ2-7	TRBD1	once	TGCGCCAGCAGCTCCGGACAGGGGGGAACGAGCTCCTACGAGCAGTACTTC	CASSSGQGGTSSYEQYF
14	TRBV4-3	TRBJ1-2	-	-	TGCGCCAGCAGCCAAGATACAGGGTTATATGGCTACACCTTC	CASSQDTGLYGYTF
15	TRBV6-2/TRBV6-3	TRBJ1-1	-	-	TGTGCCAGCACCCCTAGCGCTGTTGGGAACACTGAAGCTTTCTTT	CASTPSAVGNTEAFF
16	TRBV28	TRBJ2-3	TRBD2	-	TGTGCCAGCAGTTTCCAGGAGCGGGGGGGCTTGGATACGCAGTATTTT	CASSFQERGGLDTQYF
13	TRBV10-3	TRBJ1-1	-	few	TGTGCCACGCTGGGACACTCGAACACTGAAGCTTTCTTT	CATLGHSNTEAFF
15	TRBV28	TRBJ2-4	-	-	TGTGCCAGCAGTGAAATACAGGGTCCCCGAAACATTCAGTACTTC	CASSEIQGPRNIQYF
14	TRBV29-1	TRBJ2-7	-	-	TGCAGCGTTGTTGGTAGGATCAACTCCTACGAGCAGTACTTC	CSVVGRINSYEQYF
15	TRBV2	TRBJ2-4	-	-	TGTGCCAGCAGGCATATCGACGGAAACTCCTACGAGCGGTACTTC	CASRHIDGNSYERYF
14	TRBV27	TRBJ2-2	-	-	TGTGCCAGCAGTTTGTGGGGTCACACCGGGGAGCTGTTTTTT	CASSLWGHTGELFF
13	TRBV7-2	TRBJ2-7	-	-	TGTGCCAGCCAAGCGCTAGCTCCGGGAGAGCAGTACTTC	CASQALAPGEQYF
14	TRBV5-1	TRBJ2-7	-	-	TGCGCCAGCAGCGAACATACGAATCCGAGTGAGCAGTACTTC	CASSEHTNPSEQYF
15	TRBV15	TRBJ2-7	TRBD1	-	TGTGCCACCAGCAGCAACAGGGGAAGGTGGGATGAGCAGTACTTC	CATSSNRGRWDEQYF